This T cell receptor beta chain appears in the sequencing data of a study of shared clonotypes between healthy human individuals. The wider study: Each donor's CD4 naive and CD4 memory cells filled three plates apiece, CD8 naive two, and CD8 memory one.

With regard to this clone: Its antigen is currently unknown.

V was clipped by 7 bases and J by 7 bases; unmatched bases: 8. The germline V gene encodes CDR1 SQVTM and CDR2 ANQGSEA. There are 12 residues in the CDR3. CD45RO-negative cells were positively selected for CCR7, leaving out terminally differentiated effector memory CD45RA+ cells. General study findings and limits: Depth of sequencing was expected to influence donor clonotype sharing.

Sequencing was performed with immunoSEQ multiplex PCR; in TCRdb, only in-frame clones are kept and a portion is missing. The table has 800,000 to 950,000 clones, 96% seen once; the top ten hold under 0.25%. The sequencing sample was made of naive CD8+ T cells sorted from blood. This clonotype was sampled from a young man in good health. The genes are TRBV29-1 and TRBJ2-7; 9 bases line up with TRBD1. CDR3 sequence: CSARTGVDEQYF. The DNA for the CDR3 is TGCAGCGCCCGGACAGGGGTGGATGAGCAGTACTTC.